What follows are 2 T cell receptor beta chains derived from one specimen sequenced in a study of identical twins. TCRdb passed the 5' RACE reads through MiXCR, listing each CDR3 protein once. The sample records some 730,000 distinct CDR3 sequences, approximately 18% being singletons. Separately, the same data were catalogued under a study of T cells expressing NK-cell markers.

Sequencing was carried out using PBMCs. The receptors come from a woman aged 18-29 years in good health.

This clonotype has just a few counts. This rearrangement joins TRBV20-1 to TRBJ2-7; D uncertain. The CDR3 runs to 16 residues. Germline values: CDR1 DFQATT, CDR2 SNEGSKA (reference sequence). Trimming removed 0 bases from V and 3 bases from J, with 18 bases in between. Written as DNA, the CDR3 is TGCAGTGCTAGAGAACTCCGGACCAGCCGGAACTACGAGCAGTACTTC. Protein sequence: CSARELRTSRNYEQYF.

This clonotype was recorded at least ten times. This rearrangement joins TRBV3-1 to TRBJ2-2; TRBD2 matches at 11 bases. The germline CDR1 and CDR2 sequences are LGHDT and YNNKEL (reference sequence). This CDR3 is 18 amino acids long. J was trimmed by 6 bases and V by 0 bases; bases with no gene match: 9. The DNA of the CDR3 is TGTGCCAGCAGCCAAGATGTAGCGGGAGGGCCGGGCGCCGGGGAGCTGTTTTTT. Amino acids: CASSQDVAGGPGAGELFF. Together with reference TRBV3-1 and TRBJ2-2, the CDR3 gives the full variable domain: DTAVSQTPKYLVTQMGNDKSIKCEQNLGHDTMYWYKQDSKKFLKIMFSYNNKELIINETVPNRFSPKSPDKAHLNLHINSLELGDSAVYFCASSQDVAGGPGAGELFFGEGSRLTVL.